This TCR beta chain is drawn from a study of CD8+CD57+ T cells in acquired aplastic anemia. Genomic DNA provided the template from which TCR beta VDJ and CDR3 profiles were obtained. MiXCR, run by TCRdb on the reads, gives a single entry per CDR3 protein. This table holds some 210,000 distinct CDR3 sequences, under 65% found once. A note on this clonotype: Its antigen remains unidentified.

Study findings and constraints: Between patients and controls, 25 to 30 CD8+ CDR3 sequences were found in common.

Germline CDR1 and CDR2: LNHDA and SQIVND (reference sequence). The CDR3 extends over 14 amino acids. V dropped 6 bases and J dropped 5; count of bases not matched to a gene: 4. The material sequenced was sorted CD4+, CD8+, or CD8+CD57+ T cells (not recorded which) from PBMCs. This TCR derives from a human donor in good health. The chain uses TRBV19 and TRBJ2-2; the match to TRBD1 covers 9 bases. The CDR3 nucleotides read TGTGCCAGTAGGGACAGGGGAGCTACCGGGGAGCTGTTTTTT. Amino acid sequence: CASRDRGATGELFF.